This T cell receptor beta chain comes out of a study of long-term antiretroviral therapy in people with HIV. About the research overall: The study's earliest collections predate the 2015 immediate-ART recommendation by about a decade.

To note about this clone: The antigen is not known.

It was version v3.0 of the immunoSEQ assay that was run at survey level. The target of sequencing was roughly 40,000-55,000 T-cell genomes per sample. Some clones are missing from TCRdb's copy, which holds only in-frame ones; the method was immunoSEQ multiplex PCR. The table includes about 35,000 clones, 70% to 90% detected once. Study-level findings and limits: Increased diversity was seen after ART, yet it remained lower than in transplant donor controls. Clones with expansion before ART led the repertoire at all time points.

Germline CDR1 reads LNHDA; CDR2 reads SQIVND (reference sequence). Between the trimmed V and J ends, which lost 4 bases and 0 bases, there was a span of 15 bases. The CDR3 runs 16 residues. V gene TRBV19 combines with J gene TRBJ1-2; a possible D gene is TRBD1 (5 bases). The sample in question was unsorted PBMCs, obtained 2.2 years after starting antiretroviral therapy. The receptor comes from a man between 18 and 35 years old with HIV. Written as DNA, the CDR3 is TGTGCCAGTAGTACACGGGACTCCCGAGCTAACTATGGCTACACCTTC. It encodes CASSTRDSRANYGYTF. Full variable domain (outside the CDR3, taken from reference TRBV19 and TRBJ1-2): DGGITQSPKYLFRKEGQNVTLSCEQNLNHDAMYWYRQDPGQGLRLIYYSQIVNDFQKGDIAEGYSVSREKKESFPLTVTSAQKNPTAFYLCASSTRDSRANYGYTFGSGTRLTVV.